Listed below are T cell receptor beta chains from one sample, sequenced in a study of Tregs in tolerant kidney transplant recipients. Assay used: immunoSEQ multiplex PCR; TCRdb lists only in-frame clones, some missing. The sample has some 65,000 clones, 80% to 85% seen once. The material sequenced was CD4+ T cells from blood. These receptors all stem from a human donor in good health. The CDR3 runs from the conserved cysteine through the conserved F or W. Each record gives: CDR3 DNA, CDR3 protein, J gene, V gene, D gene, clone size. The D gene is left open where the match is weak. Clone sizes are given selectively: once, few, many, or a class where the clone is expanded.

CDR3 DNA: TGCAGCGTTGCGAACACTGAAGCTTTCTTT
CDR3 protein: CSVANTEAFF
J gene: TRBJ1-1
V gene: TRBV29-1
D gene: NA
clone size: few

CDR3 DNA: TGTGCCAGCAGCTCCCGGGACAGGGAGAGCACTGAAGCTTTCTTT
CDR3 protein: CASSSRDRESTEAFF
J gene: TRBJ1-1
V gene: TRBV7-9
D gene: TRBD1
clone size: NA

CDR3 DNA: TGTGCCTGGAGTCAGGGGGTAGCCAAAAACATTCAGTACTTC
CDR3 protein: CAWSQGVAKNIQYF
J gene: TRBJ2-4
V gene: TRBV30
D gene: TRBD1
clone size: NA

CDR3 DNA: TGTGCCAGCAGCCAAGGTCGTTCGACAGCCAACACCGGGGAGCTGTTTTTT
CDR3 protein: CASSQGRSTANTGELFF
J gene: TRBJ2-2
V gene: TRBV5-6
D gene: NA
clone size: NA

CDR3 DNA: TGTGCCAGCACGAGGGACAGGGGCCCGAACACTGAAGCTTTCTTT
CDR3 protein: CASTRDRGPNTEAFF
J gene: TRBJ1-1
V gene: TRBV2
D gene: TRBD1
clone size: once

CDR3 DNA: TGTGCTAGTGCCCTTCTAATAGCGGGAGCAGATACGCAGTATTTT
CDR3 protein: CASALLIAGADTQYF
J gene: TRBJ2-3
V gene: TRBV12-5
D gene: TRBD2
clone size: few

CDR3 DNA: TGCAGCGTTGTAGGGGGCGTCGATCAGCCCCAGCATTTT
CDR3 protein: CSVVGGVDQPQHF
J gene: TRBJ1-5
V gene: TRBV29-1
D gene: TRBD1
clone size: once

CDR3 DNA: TGTGCCAGCTCTCGAACCCAAATACTAGAGCGGGACGGAGGAAACATTCAGTACTTC
CDR3 protein: CASSRTQILERDGGNIQYF
J gene: TRBJ2-4
V gene: TRBV18
D gene: TRBD2
clone size: NA

CDR3 DNA: TGTGCCAGCAGCTTCCGGGGGACCGAGGGAGAGACCCAGTACTTC
CDR3 protein: CASSFRGTEGETQYF
J gene: TRBJ2-5
V gene: TRBV11-3
D gene: NA
clone size: NA

CDR3 DNA: TGTGCCAGCAGCTTGGATCCCTCGCCCTACAATGAGCAGTTCTTC
CDR3 protein: CASSLDPSPYNEQFF
J gene: TRBJ2-1
V gene: TRBV5-6
D gene: NA
clone size: NA